One and the same sample provided the 25 T cell receptor beta chains below, sequenced in a study of T cell responses to AZD1222 COVID-19 vaccine. Repertoires were generated with immunoSEQ multiplex PCR, while TCRdb's copy carries only in-frame clones and drops some. Of approximately 15,000 clones listed, roughly nine tenths were seen once; the top ten hold just under 3%. The specimen was peripheral blood, collected 28 days after the second AZD1222 dose. The receptors stem from an adult who received the AZD1222 COVID-19 vaccine.

The chain is built from TRBV7-8 and TRBJ1-2; D uncertain. CDR1 is SGHVS, CDR2 FQNEAQ, per germline. V was shortened by 2 bases and J by 4 bases, with 17 bases between the two germline ends. The CDR3 is 16 amino acids. CDR3 amino acids: CASSLYSRMGSYGYTF. In DNA form, the CDR3 reads TGTGCCAGCAGCTTATATAGCCGAATGGGGTCCTATGGCTACACCTTC.

In this sample, this clone turned up once. This chain links TRBV29-1 with TRBJ1-5; D remains unclear. The CDR3 has 13 residues. Germline assignment: CDR1 SQVTM and CDR2 ANQGSEA. V was cut by 4 bases and J by 5 bases, with 12 bases left in between. The CDR3 is CSVARSEDQPQHF. CDR3 DNA sequence: TGCAGCGTTGCCAGGTCGGAGGATCAGCCCCAGCATTTT. Supplemented by reference TRBV29-1 and TRBJ1-5, the full variable domain reads SAVISQKPSRDICQRGTSLTIQCQVDSQVTMMFWYRQQPGQSLTLIATANQGSEATYESGFVIDKFPISRPNLTFSTLTVSNMSPEDSSIYLCSVARSEDQPQHFGDGTRLSIL.

V is TRBV19 and J is TRBJ1-2; 7 bases line up with TRBD1. The V gene's germline CDR1 is LNHDA and CDR2 SQIVND (reference sequence). The CDR3 has 16 amino acids. V lost 5 bases to trimming and J lost 5 bases; unmatched junction nucleotides: 14. The CDR3 DNA sequence: TGTGCCAGTAGTGGAGACTATACAGGGGCACATTATGGCTACACCTTC. This encodes CASSGDYTGAHYGYTF.

This sequence joins TRBV28 and TRBJ1-1; D not resolved. V lost 10 bases to trimming and J lost 0 bases, with 15 bases between them. CDR3 length: 14 residues. Per the germline V gene, CDR1 is MDHEN and CDR2 is SYDVKM. CDR3 sequence: CATRGETLNTEAFF. The CDR3 DNA sequence: TGTGCCACGAGAGGAGAGACTTTGAACACTGAAGCTTTCTTT.

The gene calls are TRBV5-1 and TRBJ2-3; D uncertain. This CDR3 region has 16 residues. Germline V gene lookup returns CDR1 SGHRS and CDR2 YFSETQ. Trimming left V 0 bases short and J 0 bases short, with 11 bases between. The CDR3 here is CASSLDDAPSTDTQYF. For the CDR3, the DNA is TGCGCCAGCAGCTTGGATGACGCACCTAGCACAGATACGCAGTATTTT.

The chain recombines TRBV5-1 with TRBJ2-7; possibly TRBD1 or TRBD2 for D (5 bases each). This CDR3 region has 13 residues. Trimming removed 0 bases from V and 5 bases from J, with 9 bases in between. Per the germline V gene, CDR1 is SGHRS and CDR2 is YFSETQ. The CDR3, as DNA: TGCGCCAGCAGCTTGGAGGGACGGGACGAGCAGTACTTC. Its protein product is CASSLEGRDEQYF. Filled out from reference TRBV5-1 and TRBJ2-7, the complete variable domain reads KAGVTQTPRYLIKTRGQQVTLSCSPISGHRSVSWYQQTPGQGLQFLFEYFSETQRNKGNFPGRFSGRQFSNSRSEMNVSTLELGDSALYLCASSLEGRDEQYFGPGTRLTVT.

The chain couples TRBV7-2 to TRBJ2-7; D remains ambiguous. Between the trimmed V and J ends, which lost 4 bases and 0 bases, there was a span of 10 bases. The CDR3 runs to 14 residues. The germline V gene encodes CDR1 SGHTA and CDR2 FQGNSA. CDR3 nucleotides: TGTGCCAGCAGCTATACTACGAGCTCCTACGAGCAGTACTTC. Translation: CASSYTTSSYEQYF.

The chain is built from TRBV19 and TRBJ1-5; no clear D gene. Trimming pared 5 bases from V and 2 bases from J, leaving 13 bases between. The CDR3 has 15 amino acids. Germline CDR1 reads LNHDA; CDR2 reads SQIVND (reference sequence). Here the CDR3 reads CASSGPLVGNQPQHF. The CDR3 region has the DNA TGTGCCAGTAGTGGACCCTTAGTCGGCAATCAGCCCCAGCATTTT.

This clone was observed a single time. The CDR3 region has the DNA TGTGCCAGCAGCTTCCGGCGGGGGGAGACCCAGTACTTC. Protein: CASSFRRGETQYF. V and J are TRBV11-3 and TRBJ2-5; TRBD2 agrees at 7 bases. The germline V gene has CDR1 SGHNT and CDR2 YENEEA. Unmatched junction bases numbered 3, after V lost 3 bases and J lost 5 bases. The CDR3 is 13 residues long. Full variable domain (outside the CDR3, taken from reference TRBV11-3 and TRBJ2-5): EAGVVQSPRYKIIEKKQPVAFWCNPISGHNTLYWYLQNLGQGPELLIRYENEEAVDDSQLPKDRFSAERLKGVDSTLKIQPAELGDSAVYLCASSFRRGETQYFGPGTRLLVL.

V usage is TRBV19 and J usage is TRBJ1-6, with 9 positions matching TRBD1. The CDR3 is 16 residues long. The germline CDR1 and CDR2 sequences are LNHDA and SQIVND (reference sequence). The trim removed 0 bases at V and 9 bases at J, leaving 6 bases unmatched. Here the CDR3 reads CASSIDRDREASPLHF. CDR3 coding DNA: TGTGCCAGTAGTATAGACCGGGACAGGGAAGCTTCACCCCTCCACTTT.

V usage is TRBV14 and J usage is TRBJ2-7; D not resolved. CDR1 SGHDN and CDR2 FVKESK come from the germline V gene. V lost 0 bases and J 0 bases, leaving 15 bases between the germline ends. The CDR3 consists of 17 residues. CDR3 bases: TGTGCCAGCAGCCAAGATCTAAGTCCCGGATACTCCTACGAGCAGTACTTC. This codes for CASSQDLSPGYSYEQYF. Filled out from reference TRBV14 and TRBJ2-7, the complete variable domain reads EAGVTQFPSHSVIEKGQTVTLRCDPISGHDNLYWYRRVMGKEIKFLLHFVKESKQDESGMPNNRFLAERTGGTYSTLKVQPAELEDSGVYFCASSQDLSPGYSYEQYFGPGTRLTVT.

The J gene is TRBJ1-2, the V gene TRBV2; no definite D call. Germline CDR1 SNHLY, CDR2 FYNNEI. V lost 9 bases and J lost 0, with 8 bases in between. This CDR3 spans 12 amino acids. The CDR3 sequence: CARAEANYGYTF. CDR3 bases: TGTGCCAGGGCGGAAGCTAACTATGGCTACACCTTC.

The chain couples TRBV28 to TRBJ2-2; 8 nucleotides align to TRBD1. The germline gives CDR1 MDHEN, CDR2 SYDVKM. There are 15 residues in the CDR3. V dropped 7 bases and J dropped 6; count of bases not matched to a gene: 10. CDR3 DNA: TGTGCCAGCACCCAGGGGGCAACCACCGCCGGGGAGCTGTTTTTT. It codes for CASTQGATTAGELFF.

This sequence joins TRBV7-2 and TRBJ1-1; D not resolved. The V gene lost 1 base and the J gene lost 1 base, with 7 bases spanning the gap. CDR3 length: 14 amino acids. The V gene's germline CDR1 is SGHTA and CDR2 FQGNSA. Here the CDR3 reads CASSLGGGNTEAFF. The CDR3 DNA sequence: TGTGCCAGCAGCTTAGGCGGCGGGAACACTGAAGCTTTCTTT.

The chain is built from TRBV24-1 and TRBJ2-1, with TRBD2 identical over 9 bases. V dropped 1 base and J dropped 4; count of bases not matched to a gene: 10. Looked up from germline, CDR1 is KGHDR and CDR2 is SFDVKD. The CDR3 extends over 18 amino acids. Here the CDR3 reads CATSDFAAGGPRYNEQFF. CDR3 sequence (DNA): TGTGCCACCAGTGATTTCGCAGCGGGAGGCCCGAGGTACAATGAGCAGTTCTTC.

This chain connects TRBV7-8 to TRBJ2-1; TRBD1 might be the D (6 bases). The ends were cut back, 3 bases at V and 4 bases at J, with 22 bases in the middle. In germline, CDR1 is SGHVS, CDR2 FQNEAQ. CDR3 length equals 18 residues. This CDR3 reads CASSFHAVDRFSYNEQFF. The CDR3 DNA sequence: TGTGCCAGCAGCTTCCACGCCGTAGACAGGTTTTCATACAATGAGCAGTTCTTC.

The J gene is TRBJ1-4, the V gene TRBV6-2 or TRBV6-3, with 9 bases fitting TRBD1. This CDR3 is 16 amino acids long. V shed 5 bases, J shed 0 bases, and the junction held 4 bases outside the gene matches. CDR1 is MNHEY and CDR2 is SVGEGT in the germline V gene. The CDR3 DNA sequence: TGTGCCAGCAGTCGGGACAGGGTGACAACTAATGAAAAACTGTTTTTT. Its translation is CASSRDRVTTNEKLFF.

This clone was found once. This chain joins TRBV18 and TRBJ2-3, with 11 bases aligning to TRBD2. CDR1 KGHSH and CDR2 LQKENI come from the germline V gene. With 5 bases clipped from V and 5 bases from J, the junction kept 6 bases outside the gene matches. This CDR3 is 15 amino acids long. Here the CDR3 reads CASSIAGGPRDTQYF. CDR3 coding DNA: TGTGCCAGCTCAATAGCGGGGGGGCCTCGAGATACGCAGTATTTT. The whole variable domain, filled in from reference TRBV18 and TRBJ2-3, reads NAGVMQNPRHLVRRRGQEARLRCSPMKGHSHVYWYRQLPEEGLKFMVYLQKENIIDESGMPKERFSAEFPKEGPSILRIQQVVRGDSAAYFCASSIAGGPRDTQYFGPGTRLTVL.

V gene TRBV7-2 combines with J gene TRBJ1-2, with D possibly TRBD1 on 5 matching bases. The CDR3 has 17 amino acids. CDR1 is SGHTA and CDR2 is FQGNSA in the germline V gene. Trimming stripped 5 bases from V and 4 bases from J, with 23 bases between. CDR3 sequence: CASSPPGTQLKPYGYTF. In DNA, the CDR3 is TGTGCCAGCAGCCCCCCAGGGACCCAACTGAAACCCTATGGCTACACCTTC.

V gene TRBV7-3 combines with J gene TRBJ1-3; maybe TRBD1 (5 bases). This CDR3 is 17 amino acids long. V was shortened by 5 bases and J by 4 bases, with 21 bases between the two germline ends. Germline V gene lookup returns CDR1 SGHTA and CDR2 FQGTGA. The CDR3 sequence is CASSANSLGGGGNTIYF. In nucleotides, the CDR3 is TGTGCCAGCAGCGCAAATTCACTGGGGGGAGGAGGAAACACCATATATTTT.

The chain uses TRBV4-1 and TRBJ2-1; D unresolved. The V end lost 0 bases, the J end lost 4 bases, and 13 bases lay between the germline ends. This CDR3 spans 16 amino acids. CDR1 is MGHRA, CDR2 YSYEKL, per germline. The DNA for the CDR3 is TGCGCCAGCAGCCAAGATCAAGCCTTTCAGTACAATGAGCAGTTCTTC. Its protein is CASSQDQAFQYNEQFF.

The chain uses TRBV15 and TRBJ2-6; tentative D call: TRBD1 (6 bases). The length of the CDR3 is 20 residues. CDR1 and CDR2 from the germline V gene are LNHNV and YYDKDF (reference sequence). V gave up 1 base and J gave up 1 base, with 20 bases separating them. Written as DNA, the CDR3 is TGTGCCACCAGCAGAGGATGGGGAGTCAGGGGTGGTTCTGGGGCCAACGTCCTGACTTTC. It translates to CATSRGWGVRGGSGANVLTF. The full variable domain, with the rest looked up from reference TRBV15 and TRBJ2-6, is DAMVIQNPRYQVTQFGKPVTLSCSQTLNHNVMYWYQQKSSQAPKLLFHYYDKDFNNEADTPDNFQSRRPNTSFCFLDIRSPGLGDTAMYLCATSRGWGVRGGSGANVLTFGAGSRLTVL.

The chain couples TRBV7-8 to TRBJ2-1, with D perhaps matching TRBD1 (6 bases). From germline, CDR1 is SGHVS and CDR2 FQNEAQ. This CDR3 spans 16 amino acids. Trimming shortened V by 4 bases and J by 2 bases, and 15 bases separated the two germline ends. CDR3 nucleotide sequence: TGTGCCAGCAGCTCCCTTGGGGGCGTAACCTACAATGAGCAGTTCTTC. Translated, it gives CASSSLGGVTYNEQFF.

The chain recombines TRBV16 with TRBJ1-3; no firm D call. Germline CDR1 KGHSY, CDR2 FQNENV. This CDR3 comprises 16 residues. Trimming pared 5 bases from V and 2 bases from J, leaving 16 bases between. The CDR3 DNA sequence: TGTGCCAGCAGCGACAATACAGCAATGGCTGGAAACACCATATATTTT. Protein: CASSDNTAMAGNTIYF.

The CDR3 is CATMGTLNTEAFF. In DNA, the CDR3 is TGTGCCACGATGGGGACCTTGAACACTGAAGCTTTCTTT. V gene TRBV28 combines with J gene TRBJ1-1, with D perhaps TRBD1 (5 bases). The germline gives CDR1 MDHEN, CDR2 SYDVKM. V was shortened by 10 bases and J by 0 bases, with 12 bases between the two germline ends. This CDR3 spans 13 amino acids. Combining the CDR3 with reference TRBV28 and TRBJ1-1 gives the whole variable domain DVKVTQSSRYLVKRTGEKVFLECVQDMDHENMFWYRQDPGLGLRLIYFSYDVKMKEKGDIPEGYSVSREKKERFSLILESASTNQTSMYLCATMGTLNTEAFFGQGTRLTVV.